The clone carrying this T cell receptor (beta chain) has just a few counts. The antigen is unknown. TCRdb recomputed calls from the RT-PCR reads with MiXCR, one row per CDR3 protein. The sample has fewer than 700,000 distinct CDR3 sequences; 10% to 15% are singletons. The sample comes from a study of response to subunit inactivated influenza vaccine. Germline V gives CDR1 SGHTA, CDR2 FQGNSA. With 11 bases clipped from V and 1 base from J, the junction kept 11 bases outside the gene matches. This CDR3 region has 16 residues. General study findings and limits: Authors suggested each seasonal influenza vaccination recruits few new T cells.

The input for sequencing was PBMCs from blood, taken more than 35 days after vaccination. This sequence was found in a man aged 45-60 years who received an inactivated influenza vaccine. This rearrangement joins TRBV7-2 to TRBJ2-3, with TRBD2 matching over 11 bases. CDR3 nucleotide sequence: TGTGCCTCAACTAGCGGGGGAAATCGTGGCACAGATACGCAGTATTTT. Its translation is CASTSGGNRGTDTQYF.